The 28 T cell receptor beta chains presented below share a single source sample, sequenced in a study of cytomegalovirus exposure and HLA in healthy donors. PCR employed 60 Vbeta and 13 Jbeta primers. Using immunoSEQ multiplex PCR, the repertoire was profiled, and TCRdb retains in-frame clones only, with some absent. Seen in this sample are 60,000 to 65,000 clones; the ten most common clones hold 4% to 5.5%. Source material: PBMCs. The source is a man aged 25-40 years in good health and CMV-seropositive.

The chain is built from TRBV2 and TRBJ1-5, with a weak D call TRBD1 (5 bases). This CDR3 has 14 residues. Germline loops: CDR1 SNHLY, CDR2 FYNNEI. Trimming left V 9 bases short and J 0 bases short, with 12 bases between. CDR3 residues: CASKDSYSNQPQHF. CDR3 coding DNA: TGTGCCAGTAAAGACAGCTATAGCAATCAGCCCCAGCATTTT.

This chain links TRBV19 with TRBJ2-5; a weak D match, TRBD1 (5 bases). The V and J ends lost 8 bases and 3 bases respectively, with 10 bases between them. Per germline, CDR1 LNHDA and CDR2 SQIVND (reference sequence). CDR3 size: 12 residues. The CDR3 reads CASSIREETQYF. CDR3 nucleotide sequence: TGTGCCAGTTCCATCAGGGAAGAGACCCAGTACTTC.

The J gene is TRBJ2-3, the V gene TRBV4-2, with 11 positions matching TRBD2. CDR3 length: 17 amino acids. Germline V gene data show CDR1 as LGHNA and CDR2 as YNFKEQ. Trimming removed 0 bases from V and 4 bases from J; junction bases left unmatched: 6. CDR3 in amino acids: CASSQETSGSFADTQYF. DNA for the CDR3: TGTGCCAGCAGCCAAGAAACTAGCGGGAGTTTCGCAGATACGCAGTATTTT.

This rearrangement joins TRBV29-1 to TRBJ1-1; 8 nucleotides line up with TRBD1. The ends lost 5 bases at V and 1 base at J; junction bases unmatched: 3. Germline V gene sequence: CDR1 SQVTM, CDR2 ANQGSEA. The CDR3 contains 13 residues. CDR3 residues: CSVTGTGNTEAFF. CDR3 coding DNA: TGCAGCGTTACTGGGACAGGGAACACTGAAGCTTTCTTT.

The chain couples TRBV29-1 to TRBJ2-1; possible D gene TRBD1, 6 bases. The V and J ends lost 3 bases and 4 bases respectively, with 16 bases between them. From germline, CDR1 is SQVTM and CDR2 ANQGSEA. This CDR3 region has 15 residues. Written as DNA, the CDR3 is TGCAGCGTTGAGCACCCTGAGGGGGATTACAATGAGCAGTTCTTC. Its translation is CSVEHPEGDYNEQFF.

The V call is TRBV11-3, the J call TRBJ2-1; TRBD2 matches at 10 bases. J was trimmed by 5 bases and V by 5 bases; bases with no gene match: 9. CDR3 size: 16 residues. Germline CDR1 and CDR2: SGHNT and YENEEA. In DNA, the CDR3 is TGTGCCAGCAGCCTGGAGGGACTAGCGCTCGACAATGAGCAGTTCTTC. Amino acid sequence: CASSLEGLALDNEQFF.

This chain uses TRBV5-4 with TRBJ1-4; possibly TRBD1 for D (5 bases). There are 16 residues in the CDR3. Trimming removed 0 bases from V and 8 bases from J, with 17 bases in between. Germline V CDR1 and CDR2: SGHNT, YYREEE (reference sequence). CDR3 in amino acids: CASSLAPGHPGEKLFF. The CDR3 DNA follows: TGTGCCAGCAGCTTGGCCCCAGGACACCCCGGGGAAAAACTGTTTTTT.

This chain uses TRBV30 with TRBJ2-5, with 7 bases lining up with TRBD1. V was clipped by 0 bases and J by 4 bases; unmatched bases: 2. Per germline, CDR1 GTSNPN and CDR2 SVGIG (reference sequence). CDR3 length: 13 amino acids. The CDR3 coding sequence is TGTGCCTGGAGTGTGAGGACAGGAGAGACCCAGTACTTC. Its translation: CAWSVRTGETQYF.

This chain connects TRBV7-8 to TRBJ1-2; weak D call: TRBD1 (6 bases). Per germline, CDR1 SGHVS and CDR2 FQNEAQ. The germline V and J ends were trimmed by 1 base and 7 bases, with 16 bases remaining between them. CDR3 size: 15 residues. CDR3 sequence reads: CASSLVSGASGGYTF. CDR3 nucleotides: TGTGCCAGCAGCTTAGTGTCAGGGGCGTCGGGTGGCTACACCTTC.

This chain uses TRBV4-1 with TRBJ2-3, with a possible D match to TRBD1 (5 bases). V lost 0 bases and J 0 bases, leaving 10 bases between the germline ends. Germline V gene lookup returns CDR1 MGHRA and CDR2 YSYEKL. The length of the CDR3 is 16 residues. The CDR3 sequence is CASSQDYSGSTDTQYF. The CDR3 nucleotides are TGCGCCAGCAGCCAAGATTATTCAGGGAGCACAGATACGCAGTATTTT.

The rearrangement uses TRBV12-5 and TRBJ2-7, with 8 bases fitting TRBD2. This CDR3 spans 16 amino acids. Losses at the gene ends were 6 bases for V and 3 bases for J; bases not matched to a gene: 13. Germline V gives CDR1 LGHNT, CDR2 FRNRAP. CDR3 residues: CASGPGGQRGIYEQYF. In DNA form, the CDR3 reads TGTGCTAGTGGCCCGGGGGGCCAGCGGGGGATCTACGAGCAGTACTTC.

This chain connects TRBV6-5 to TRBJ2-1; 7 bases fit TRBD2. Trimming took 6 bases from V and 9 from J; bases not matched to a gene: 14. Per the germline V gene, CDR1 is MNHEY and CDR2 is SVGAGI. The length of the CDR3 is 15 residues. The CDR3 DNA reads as TGTGCCAGCAGCCTTCTAGCGGTACCCGCGGGTGAGCAGTTCTTC. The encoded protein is CASSLLAVPAGEQFF.

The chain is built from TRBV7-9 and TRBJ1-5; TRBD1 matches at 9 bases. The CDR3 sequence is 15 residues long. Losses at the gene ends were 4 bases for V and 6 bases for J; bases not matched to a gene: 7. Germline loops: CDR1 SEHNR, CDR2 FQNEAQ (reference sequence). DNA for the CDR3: TGTGCCAGCAGCTCGACAGGGGGATCGGGTCAGCCCCAGCATTTT. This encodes CASSSTGGSGQPQHF. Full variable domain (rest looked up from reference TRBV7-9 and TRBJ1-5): DTGVSQNPRHKITKRGQNVTFRCDPISEHNRLYWYRQTLGQGPEFLTYFQNEAQLEKSRLLSDRFSAERPKGSFSTLEIQRTEQGDSAMYLCASSSTGGSGQPQHFGDGTRLSIL.

The CDR3 DNA is TGTGCTAGTTCCCGACTAGCCTTAGAGACCCAGTACTTC. This encodes CASSRLALETQYF. The rearrangement joins TRBV12-5 to TRBJ2-5; 7 bases match TRBD2. The CDR3 runs 13 residues. V lost 8 bases and J lost 4; bases outside the gene matches: 7. Germline V lookup: CDR1 LGHNT, CDR2 FRNRAP.

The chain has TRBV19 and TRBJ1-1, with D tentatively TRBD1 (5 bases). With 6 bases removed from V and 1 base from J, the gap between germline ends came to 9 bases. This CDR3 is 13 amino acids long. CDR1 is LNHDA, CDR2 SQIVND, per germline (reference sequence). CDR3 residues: CASSLTGNTEAFF. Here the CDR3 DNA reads TGTGCCAGTAGCCTTACAGGGAACACTGAAGCTTTCTTT.

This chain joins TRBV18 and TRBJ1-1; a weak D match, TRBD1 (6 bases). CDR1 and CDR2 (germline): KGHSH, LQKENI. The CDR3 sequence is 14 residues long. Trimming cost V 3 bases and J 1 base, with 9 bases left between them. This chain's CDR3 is CASSPRTENTEAFF. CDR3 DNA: TGTGCCAGCTCACCTAGGACAGAGAACACTGAAGCTTTCTTT.

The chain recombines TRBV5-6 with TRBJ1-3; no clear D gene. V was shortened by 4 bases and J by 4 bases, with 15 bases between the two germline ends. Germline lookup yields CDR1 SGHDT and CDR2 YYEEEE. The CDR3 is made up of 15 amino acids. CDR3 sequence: CASSPPGNPGNTIYF. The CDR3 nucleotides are TGTGCCAGCAGCCCCCCGGGGAACCCAGGAAACACCATATATTTT. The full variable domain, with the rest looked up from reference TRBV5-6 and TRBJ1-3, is DAGVTQSPTHLIKTRGQQVTLRCSPKSGHDTVSWYQQALGQGPQFIFQYYEEEERQRGNFPDRFSGHQFPNYSSELNVNALLLGDSALYLCASSPPGNPGNTIYFGEGSWLTVV.

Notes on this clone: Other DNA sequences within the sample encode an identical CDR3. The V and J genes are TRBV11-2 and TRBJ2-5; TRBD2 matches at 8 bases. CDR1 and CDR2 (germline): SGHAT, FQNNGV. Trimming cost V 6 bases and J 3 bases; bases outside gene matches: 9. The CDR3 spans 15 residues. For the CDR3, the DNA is TGTGCCAGCAGAAAGCCGGGACTAGGGAAAGAGACCCAGTACTTC. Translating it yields CASRKPGLGKETQYF.

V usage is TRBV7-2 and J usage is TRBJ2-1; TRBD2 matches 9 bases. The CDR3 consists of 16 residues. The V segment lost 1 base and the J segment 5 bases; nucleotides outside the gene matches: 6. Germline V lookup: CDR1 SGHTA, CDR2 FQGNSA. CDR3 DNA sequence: TGTGCCAGCAGCTTAGGGCTAGCGGGATTCGACAATGAGCAGTTCTTC. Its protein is CASSLGLAGFDNEQFF. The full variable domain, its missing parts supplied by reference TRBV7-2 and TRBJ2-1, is GAGVSQSPSNKVTEKGKDVELRCDPISGHTALYWYRQSLGQGLEFLIYFQGNSAPDKSGLPSDRFSAERTGGSVSTLTIQRTQQEDSAVYLCASSLGLAGFDNEQFFGPGTRLTVL.

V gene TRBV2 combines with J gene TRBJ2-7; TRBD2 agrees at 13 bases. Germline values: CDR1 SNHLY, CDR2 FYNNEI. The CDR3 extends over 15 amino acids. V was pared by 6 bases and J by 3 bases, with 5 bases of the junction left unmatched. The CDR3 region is CASSAGTSGIYEQYF. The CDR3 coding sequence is TGTGCCAGCAGCGCCGGGACTAGCGGGATCTACGAGCAGTACTTC.

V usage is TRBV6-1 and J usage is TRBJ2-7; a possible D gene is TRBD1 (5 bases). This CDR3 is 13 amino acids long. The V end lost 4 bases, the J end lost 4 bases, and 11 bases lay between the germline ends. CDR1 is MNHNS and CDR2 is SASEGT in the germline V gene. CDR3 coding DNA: TGTGCCAGCAGTGCTGTACAGGCTTACGAGCAGTACTTC. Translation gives CASSAVQAYEQYF.

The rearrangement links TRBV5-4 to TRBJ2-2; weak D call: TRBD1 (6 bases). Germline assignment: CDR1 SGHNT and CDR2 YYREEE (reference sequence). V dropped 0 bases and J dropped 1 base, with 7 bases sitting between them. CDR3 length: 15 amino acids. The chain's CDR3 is CASSLVQGNTGELFF. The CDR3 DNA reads TGTGCCAGCAGCTTGGTACAGGGGAACACCGGGGAGCTGTTTTTT.

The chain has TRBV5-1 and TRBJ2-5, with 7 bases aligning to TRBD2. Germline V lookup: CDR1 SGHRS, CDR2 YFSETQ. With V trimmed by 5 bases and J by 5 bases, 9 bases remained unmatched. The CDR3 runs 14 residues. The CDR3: CASSFRGREETQYF. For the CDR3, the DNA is TGCGCCAGCAGTTTTAGAGGGAGGGAGGAGACCCAGTACTTC.

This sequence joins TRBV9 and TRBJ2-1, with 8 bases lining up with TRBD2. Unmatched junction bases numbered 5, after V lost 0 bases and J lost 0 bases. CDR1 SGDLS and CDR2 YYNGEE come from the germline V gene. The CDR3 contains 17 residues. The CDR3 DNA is TGTGCCAGCAGCGTAGTCGCCGGGACTAGCTCCTACAATGAGCAGTTCTTC. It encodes CASSVVAGTSSYNEQFF.

CDR3 amino acids: CASSSSGRPYEQYF. The CDR3 DNA reads TGTGCCAGCAGCTCTAGCGGGAGGCCCTACGAGCAGTACTTC. The chain carries TRBV9 and TRBJ2-7, with TRBD2 identical over 11 bases. The germline CDR1 and CDR2 sequences are SGDLS and YYNGEE. The CDR3 runs 14 residues. Trimming cost V 4 bases and J 2 bases; bases outside gene matches: 2.

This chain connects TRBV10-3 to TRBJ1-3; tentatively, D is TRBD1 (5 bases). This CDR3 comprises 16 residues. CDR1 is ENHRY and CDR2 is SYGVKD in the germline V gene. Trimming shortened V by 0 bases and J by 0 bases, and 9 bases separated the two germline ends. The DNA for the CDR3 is TGTGCCATCAGTGAGTCGGACACGAGCTCTGGAAACACCATATATTTT. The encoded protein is CAISESDTSSGNTIYF.

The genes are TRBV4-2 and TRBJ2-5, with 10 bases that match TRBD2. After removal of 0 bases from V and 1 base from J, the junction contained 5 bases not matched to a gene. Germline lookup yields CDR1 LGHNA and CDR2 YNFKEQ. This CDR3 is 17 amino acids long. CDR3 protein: CASSQDVIAGGQETQYF. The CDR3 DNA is TGTGCCAGCAGCCAAGATGTGATAGCGGGGGGCCAAGAGACCCAGTACTTC.

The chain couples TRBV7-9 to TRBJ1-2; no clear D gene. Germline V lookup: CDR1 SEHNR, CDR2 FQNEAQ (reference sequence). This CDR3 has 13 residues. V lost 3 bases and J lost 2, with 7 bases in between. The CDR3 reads CASSFGGNYGYTF. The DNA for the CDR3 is TGTGCCAGCAGCTTCGGAGGAAACTATGGCTACACCTTC. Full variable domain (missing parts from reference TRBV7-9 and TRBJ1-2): DTGVSQNPRHKITKRGQNVTFRCDPISEHNRLYWYRQTLGQGPEFLTYFQNEAQLEKSRLLSDRFSAERPKGSFSTLEIQRTEQGDSAMYLCASSFGGNYGYTFGSGTRLTVV.